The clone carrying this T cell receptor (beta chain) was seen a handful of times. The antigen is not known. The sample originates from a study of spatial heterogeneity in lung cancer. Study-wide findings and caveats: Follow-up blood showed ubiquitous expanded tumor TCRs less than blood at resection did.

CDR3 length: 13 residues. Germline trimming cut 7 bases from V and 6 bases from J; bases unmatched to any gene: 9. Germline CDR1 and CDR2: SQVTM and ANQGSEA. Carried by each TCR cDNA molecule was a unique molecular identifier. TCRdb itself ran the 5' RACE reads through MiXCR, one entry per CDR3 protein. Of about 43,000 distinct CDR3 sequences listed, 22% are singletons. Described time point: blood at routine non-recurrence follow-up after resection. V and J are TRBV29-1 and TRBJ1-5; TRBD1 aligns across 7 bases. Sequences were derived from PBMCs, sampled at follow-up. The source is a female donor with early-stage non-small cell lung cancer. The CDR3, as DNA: TGCAGCGCCGGGGAGGGGGCAGGTCAGCCCCAGCATTTT. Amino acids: CSAGEGAGQPQHF.